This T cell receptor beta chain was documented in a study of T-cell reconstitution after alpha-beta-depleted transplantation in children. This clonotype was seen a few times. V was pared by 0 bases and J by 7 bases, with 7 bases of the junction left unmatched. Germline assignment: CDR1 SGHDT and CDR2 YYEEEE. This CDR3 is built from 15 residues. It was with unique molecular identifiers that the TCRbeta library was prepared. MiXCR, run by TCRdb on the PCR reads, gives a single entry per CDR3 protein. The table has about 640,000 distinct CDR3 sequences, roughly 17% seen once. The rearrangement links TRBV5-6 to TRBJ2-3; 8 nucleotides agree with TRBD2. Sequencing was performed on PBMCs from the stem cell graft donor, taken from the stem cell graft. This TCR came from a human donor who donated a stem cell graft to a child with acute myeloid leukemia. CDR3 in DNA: TGTGCCAGCAGCTTGGCTCGGGGGGGGCGGTATACGCAGTATTTT. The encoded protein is CASSLARGGRYTQYF.